This entry features one T cell receptor beta chain sequence. This specimen belongs to a study of control samples from healthy donors and cancer patients. Only in-frame clones appear in the TCRdb table, and some are missing; sequencing was by immunoSEQ multiplex PCR. Of under 150,000 clones in the sample, around 87% were seen once. Germline values: CDR1 SGHTA, CDR2 FQGTGA. CDR3 length equals 13 residues. V was cut by 6 bases and J by 1 base, with 9 bases left in between. Sequencing input: blood. The sequence came from a man in his 60s in good health. The rearrangement joins TRBV7-3 to TRBJ1-1, with a possible D match to TRBD1 (5 bases). The CDR3 here is CASSSQGNTEAFF. In DNA form, the CDR3 reads TGTGCCAGCAGTTCGCAGGGGAACACTGAAGCTTTCTTT.